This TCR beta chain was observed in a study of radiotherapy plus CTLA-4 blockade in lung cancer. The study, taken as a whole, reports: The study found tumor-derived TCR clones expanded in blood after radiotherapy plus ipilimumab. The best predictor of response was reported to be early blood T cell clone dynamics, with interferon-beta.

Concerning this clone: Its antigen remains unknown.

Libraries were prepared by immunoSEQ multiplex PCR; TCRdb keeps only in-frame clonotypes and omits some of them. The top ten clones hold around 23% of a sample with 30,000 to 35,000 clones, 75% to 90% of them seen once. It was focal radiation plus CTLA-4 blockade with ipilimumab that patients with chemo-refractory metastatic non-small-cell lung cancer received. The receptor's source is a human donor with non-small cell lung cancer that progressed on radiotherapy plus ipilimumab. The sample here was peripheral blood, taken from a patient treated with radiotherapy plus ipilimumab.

CDR3 coding DNA: TGTGCCAGCAGCATCAGGACGGGGGTCGACACTGAAGCTTTCTTT. Translating gives CASSIRTGVDTEAFF. The V and J genes are TRBV7-2 and TRBJ1-1; tentatively, D is TRBD1 (5 bases). There are 15 residues in the CDR3. Between the trimmed V and J ends, which lost 5 bases and 3 bases, there was a span of 16 bases. Germline V gene sequence: CDR1 SGHTA, CDR2 FQGNSA.